This passage covers 27 T cell receptor beta chains from one sample sequenced in a study of blood T cell repertoires in COVID-19. Assay: immunoSEQ multiplex PCR; the TCRdb copy retains only in-frame clones and omits some. There are fewer than 110,000 clones in the sample; approximately 87% occur only once, and 11% lies in the top ten. The sequencing sample was made of peripheral blood. The receptors come from a woman aged 25 to 39 with acute or convalescent COVID-19.

The chain has TRBV27 and TRBJ2-7, with TRBD1 matching 7 bases. This CDR3 is built from 13 residues. Germline lookup yields CDR1 MNHEY and CDR2 SMNVEV (reference sequence). After removal of 5 bases from V and 7 bases from J, the junction contained 8 bases not matched to a gene. CDR3 sequence: CASSLRGPREQYF. In nucleotides, the CDR3 is TGTGCCAGCAGTCTAAGGGGGCCTCGGGAGCAGTACTTC.

CDR3 in amino acids: CASSPGRGNYGYTF. For the CDR3, the DNA is TGCGCCAGCTCCCCAGGGAGGGGTAACTATGGCTACACCTTC. This chain links TRBV10-2 with TRBJ1-2; tentative D call: TRBD1 (5 bases). V dropped 8 bases and J dropped 1 base, with 14 bases sitting between them. The CDR3 extends over 14 amino acids. Germline V gives CDR1 WSHSY, CDR2 SAAADI.

The chain has TRBV2 and TRBJ1-5; D perhaps matches TRBD1 (5 bases). V was shortened by 4 bases and J by 3 bases, with 10 bases between the two germline ends. The CDR3 runs 14 residues. The germline V gene has CDR1 SNHLY and CDR2 FYNNEI. The CDR3 loop reads CASSVVQVNQPQHF. The CDR3, as DNA: TGTGCCAGCAGTGTGGTACAGGTCAATCAGCCCCAGCATTTT.

The chain couples TRBV27 to TRBJ2-1; 15 bases fit TRBD2. The CDR3 has 15 residues. V dropped 8 bases and J dropped 4; count of bases not matched to a gene: 3. The germline gives CDR1 MNHEY, CDR2 SMNVEV (reference sequence). The chain's CDR3 is CASGGLAGGYNEQFF. The CDR3 coding sequence is TGTGCCAGCGGGGGACTAGCGGGGGGATACAATGAGCAGTTCTTC.

The rearrangement joins TRBV19 to TRBJ1-5, with 7 bases that match TRBD1. This CDR3 is built from 13 residues. Germline CDR1 reads LNHDA; CDR2 reads SQIVND (reference sequence). V trimming: 6 bases; J trimming: 3 bases; junction bases outside the gene matches: 2. The CDR3 region is CASRTGINQPQHF. The CDR3 DNA sequence: TGTGCCAGTAGGACAGGGATCAATCAGCCCCAGCATTTT.

The rearrangement links TRBV19 to TRBJ2-7; possibly TRBD2 for D (5 bases). Germline V gene data show CDR1 as LNHDA and CDR2 as SQIVND (reference sequence). Trimming took off 1 base at V and 3 bases at J, with 7 bases between the two ends. CDR3 size: 13 residues. This CDR3 reads CASSIGTYYEQYF. The CDR3 bases are TGTGCCAGTAGTATAGGGACTTACTACGAGCAGTACTTC.

CDR3: CASSVGTGAFSGNTIYF. The CDR3 DNA sequence: TGTGCCAGCAGCGTAGGAACAGGGGCCTTCTCTGGAAACACCATATATTTT. The chain recombines TRBV9 with TRBJ1-3; 7 bases are shared with TRBD1. The J segment lost 0 bases and the V segment lost 0 bases, leaving 6 bases of the junction unmatched. Germline V gene lookup returns CDR1 SGDLS and CDR2 YYNGEE. The CDR3 loop spans 17 amino acids.

The chain uses TRBV2 and TRBJ2-7, with 11 bases that match TRBD2. CDR3 size: 17 residues. Germline-derived CDR1 and CDR2 are SNHLY and FYNNEI. Unmatched junction bases numbered 8, after V lost 2 bases and J lost 2 bases. In DNA form, the CDR3 reads TGTGCCAGCAGTGAAAGAGGGGGACTAGCGGCTCCCTACGAGCAGTACTTC. This gives the protein CASSERGGLAAPYEQYF.

In its sample, this clone was seen a few times. The chain carries TRBV18 and TRBJ2-1; TRBD1 agrees at 12 bases. V lost 5 bases to trimming and J lost 6 bases; unmatched junction nucleotides: 8. Per germline, CDR1 KGHSH and CDR2 LQKENI. The CDR3 covers 16 residues. CDR3 amino acids: CASSFSWDRGRNEQFF. The CDR3 nucleotides read TGTGCCAGCTCATTCTCTTGGGACAGGGGGCGCAATGAGCAGTTCTTC.

This clone was observed once. The chain joins TRBV5-6 to TRBJ1-5, with 7 bases lining up with TRBD1. V lost 0 bases, J lost 2 bases, and 5 bases stayed unmatched. In germline, CDR1 is SGHDT, CDR2 YYEEEE. The CDR3 covers 16 residues. The CDR3 DNA sequence: TGTGCCAGCAGCTTGGAACGCGACAGGGGCAATCAGCCCCAGCATTTT. Its translation is CASSLERDRGNQPQHF. Looking up the rest from reference TRBV5-6 and TRBJ1-5 gives the full variable domain: DAGVTQSPTHLIKTRGQQVTLRCSPKSGHDTVSWYQQALGQGPQFIFQYYEEEERQRGNFPDRFSGHQFPNYSSELNVNALLLGDSALYLCASSLERDRGNQPQHFGDGTRLSIL.

The genes are TRBV7-2 and TRBJ1-2; tentatively, D is TRBD1 (5 bases). Trimming left V 6 bases short and J 2 bases short, with 16 bases between. The CDR3 length is 15 residues. The V gene's germline CDR1 is SGHTA and CDR2 FQGNSA. CDR3 sequence reads: CASRWGPSENYGYTF. The CDR3 DNA reads as TGTGCCAGCAGATGGGGCCCCTCCGAAAACTATGGCTACACCTTC.

The CDR3 loop is CASSHTGGGKPQHF. Written as DNA, the CDR3 is TGTGCCAGCAGCCACACAGGGGGCGGGAAGCCCCAGCATTTT. The chain recombines TRBV5-6 with TRBJ1-5, with 9 bases matching TRBD1. Germline CDR1 reads SGHDT; CDR2 reads YYEEEE. J was trimmed by 8 bases and V by 4 bases; bases with no gene match: 7. The CDR3 extends over 14 amino acids.

This clone has more than one count but fewer than ten. The chain combines TRBV7-3 with TRBJ1-5, with D possibly matching TRBD1 (6 bases). The CDR3 has 15 residues. Germline V gene lookup returns CDR1 SGHTA and CDR2 FQGTGA. The V and J ends lost 4 bases and 2 bases respectively, with 12 bases between them. The CDR3 bases are TGTGCCAGCAGCTCCAGGGGTGTGGGCAATCAGCCCCAGCATTTT. It encodes CASSSRGVGNQPQHF.

This chain connects TRBV9 to TRBJ2-3, with 8 bases aligning to TRBD1. J gave up 9 bases and V 0 bases, and 6 bases lay outside the gene matches. Germline CDR1 SGDLS, CDR2 YYNGEE. The CDR3 covers 14 residues. Here the CDR3 reads CASSVVGQGATQYF. CDR3 sequence (DNA): TGTGCCAGCAGCGTAGTAGGTCAGGGGGCGACGCAGTATTTT.

V gene TRBV13 combines with J gene TRBJ2-1; D possibly corresponds to TRBD2 (5 bases). Germline loops: CDR1 PRHDT, CDR2 FYEKMQ (reference sequence). There are 14 residues in the CDR3. Trimming took 4 bases from V and 11 from J, leaving 18 bases between them. CDR3 loop: CASSSSGFGVKQFF. Written as DNA, the CDR3 is TGTGCCAGCAGCTCCAGCGGATTCGGGGTCAAGCAGTTCTTC. Filled out from reference TRBV13 and TRBJ2-1, the complete variable domain reads AAGVIQSPRHLIKEKRETATLKCYPIPRHDTVYWYQQGPGQDPQFLISFYEKMQSDKGSIPDRFSAQQFSDYHSELNMSSLELGDSALYFCASSSSGFGVKQFFGPGTRLTVL.

The chain employs TRBV28 and TRBJ1-3; perhaps TRBD1 as D (6 bases). Germline assignment: CDR1 MDHEN and CDR2 SYDVKM. Deletions cut 4 bases from V and 4 bases from J, with 17 bases between. The length of the CDR3 is 16 residues. The CDR3 protein is CASSSTPAGGGNTIYF. In nucleotides, the CDR3 is TGTGCCAGCAGTTCGACCCCGGCGGGGGGCGGAAACACCATATATTTT.

V usage is TRBV9 and J usage is TRBJ2-7; D may be TRBD2 (7 bases). V lost 3 bases, J lost 2 bases, and 12 bases lay in between. The CDR3 extends over 14 amino acids. Germline V gene lookup returns CDR1 SGDLS and CDR2 YYNGEE. Here the CDR3 reads CASSAQGGAYEQYF. The CDR3 nucleotides read TGTGCCAGCAGCGCCCAAGGGGGGGCCTACGAGCAGTACTTC.

The chain links TRBV19 to TRBJ2-1; a weak D match, TRBD2 (5 bases). CDR1 and CDR2 from the germline V gene are LNHDA and SQIVND (reference sequence). CDR3 length: 16 residues. Trimming left V 5 bases short and J 4 bases short, with 18 bases between. In DNA, the CDR3 is TGTGCCAGTAGTGCCCCGCGAGGGTCAAGTTACAATGAGCAGTTCTTC. As protein: CASSAPRGSSYNEQFF. The complete variable domain, with remaining parts taken from reference TRBV19 and TRBJ2-1, reads DGGITQSPKYLFRKEGQNVTLSCEQNLNHDAMYWYRQDPGQGLRLIYYSQIVNDFQKGDIAEGYSVSREKKESFPLTVTSAQKNPTAFYLCASSAPRGSSYNEQFFGPGTRLTVL.

The table lists this clone with a few counts. CDR3 in DNA: TGTGCCATCAGTGAATCAAGCGGGGGCACCGGGGAGCTGTTTTTT. Translating it yields CAISESSGGTGELFF. V and J are TRBV10-3 and TRBJ2-2; 8 nucleotides agree with TRBD2. The length of the CDR3 is 15 residues. Germline values: CDR1 ENHRY, CDR2 SYGVKD. Trimming cost V 3 bases and J 4 bases; bases outside gene matches: 4.

The V gene is TRBV7-9, the J gene TRBJ2-7, with 11 bases fitting TRBD1. Germline V lookup: CDR1 SEHNR, CDR2 FQNEAQ (reference sequence). This CDR3 region has 14 residues. Germline trimming cut 6 bases from V and 5 bases from J; bases unmatched to any gene: 6. The CDR3 region is CASRQTGQGDEQYF. For the CDR3, the DNA is TGTGCCAGCAGACAAACGGGACAGGGGGACGAGCAGTACTTC. The complete variable domain, with remaining parts taken from reference TRBV7-9 and TRBJ2-7, reads DTGVSQNPRHKITKRGQNVTFRCDPISEHNRLYWYRQTLGQGPEFLTYFQNEAQLEKSRLLSDRFSAERPKGSFSTLEIQRTEQGDSAMYLCASRQTGQGDEQYFGPGTRLTVT.

The rearrangement joins TRBV2 to TRBJ2-4; D perhaps matches TRBD1 (6 bases). The CDR3 consists of 14 residues. Trimming cost V 6 bases and J 1 base, with 10 bases left between them. Germline values: CDR1 SNHLY, CDR2 FYNNEI. CDR3 bases: TGTGCCAGCAGCCACAGGGAGGCCAAAAACATTCAGTACTTC. This encodes CASSHREAKNIQYF. The variable domain in full, with the rest retrieved from reference TRBV2 and TRBJ2-4, is EPEVTQTPSHQVTQMGQEVILRCVPISNHLYFYWYRQILGQKVEFLVSFYNNEISEKSEIFDDQFSVERPDGSNFTLKIRSTKLEDSAMYFCASSHREAKNIQYFGAGTRLSVL.

CDR3 sequence (DNA): TGTGCCAGCACCGGAGCAGGGAACGTTCACTACGAGCAGTACTTC. Translation: CASTGAGNVHYEQYF. This chain links TRBV16 with TRBJ2-7; possibly TRBD1 for D (5 bases). The CDR3 length is 15 residues. The V gene's germline CDR1 is KGHSY and CDR2 FQNENV. Trimming left V 7 bases short and J 3 bases short, with 19 bases between.

This chain connects TRBV5-5 to TRBJ2-7, with 7 bases aligning to TRBD1. CDR1 and CDR2 from the germline V gene are SGHKS and YYEKEE (reference sequence). The CDR3 loop spans 14 amino acids. After removal of 1 base from V and 7 bases from J, the junction contained 8 bases not matched to a gene. The CDR3 coding sequence is TGTGCCAGCAGCTTGAGGACAGGTCCCTGGGAGCAGTACTTC. Its protein is CASSLRTGPWEQYF.

This chain uses TRBV28 with TRBJ1-2, with 10 bases fitting TRBD1. There are 15 residues in the CDR3. In germline, CDR1 is MDHEN, CDR2 SYDVKM. V lost 6 bases and J lost 4; bases outside the gene matches: 8. This CDR3 is CASSPLTGGLYGYTF. The CDR3 nucleotides are TGTGCCAGCAGCCCCTTGACAGGGGGCCTCTATGGCTACACCTTC.

The rearrangement joins TRBV13 to TRBJ1-5, with a weak D call TRBD1 (5 bases). The CDR3 loop spans 16 amino acids. Trimming shortened V by 1 base and J by 0 bases, and 10 bases separated the two germline ends. Germline CDR1 reads PRHDT; CDR2 reads FYEKMQ (reference sequence). The CDR3 reads CASSLAGKRSNQPQHF. The CDR3 region has the DNA TGTGCCAGCAGCTTAGCAGGGAAACGTAGCAATCAGCCCCAGCATTTT.

The chain uses TRBV19 and TRBJ2-1; TRBD1 agrees at 7 bases. CDR3 length: 18 residues. Trimming at V came to 5 bases and at J to 5 bases, leaving 18 bases not matched to a gene. Germline V lookup: CDR1 LNHDA, CDR2 SQIVND (reference sequence). The DNA of the CDR3 is TGTGCCAGTAGTGCCCAGAGCCCGGGACAGCCATCCCACAATGAGCAGTTCTTC. This gives the protein CASSAQSPGQPSHNEQFF.

This chain connects TRBV18 to TRBJ2-3, with 7 positions matching TRBD2. Germline CDR1 KGHSH, CDR2 LQKENI. The CDR3 has 14 residues. V shed 2 bases and J 4 bases; nucleotides not matched to a gene: 3. The CDR3, as DNA: TGTGCCAGCTCACCATCCCGGGGGGCAGATACGCAGTATTTT. Its protein is CASSPSRGADTQYF.